A few counts support the clone carrying this TCR beta chain. Its antigen is unknown. The entry originates in a study of identical twins. Study results and caveats: Cord blood's abundant beta clonotypes had fewer insertions, unlike memory repertoires. The degree of excess twin sharing was weaker in beta out-of-frame sequences.

Among all donors, each was a healthy Caucasian. Template switching (which added a universal primer site) was used, and cDNA carried unique molecular identifiers. MiXCR, run by TCRdb on the 5' RACE reads, gives a single entry per CDR3 protein. The table records more than 200,000 distinct CDR3 sequences, around a tenth of them present only once. This sequence originates from a woman aged 18-29 years in good health. Sequenced sample: memory (CD45RO+) T cells sorted from blood.

CDR3: CASSLPGTGVPGELFF. The CDR3 DNA is TGCGCCAGCAGCTTACCCGGGACAGGGGTTCCCGGGGAGCTGTTTTTT. The V gene is TRBV5-1, the J gene TRBJ2-2; TRBD1 aligns across 10 bases. Per germline, CDR1 SGHRS and CDR2 YFSETQ. This CDR3 has 16 amino acids. With V trimmed by 2 bases and J by 6 bases, 7 bases remained unmatched.